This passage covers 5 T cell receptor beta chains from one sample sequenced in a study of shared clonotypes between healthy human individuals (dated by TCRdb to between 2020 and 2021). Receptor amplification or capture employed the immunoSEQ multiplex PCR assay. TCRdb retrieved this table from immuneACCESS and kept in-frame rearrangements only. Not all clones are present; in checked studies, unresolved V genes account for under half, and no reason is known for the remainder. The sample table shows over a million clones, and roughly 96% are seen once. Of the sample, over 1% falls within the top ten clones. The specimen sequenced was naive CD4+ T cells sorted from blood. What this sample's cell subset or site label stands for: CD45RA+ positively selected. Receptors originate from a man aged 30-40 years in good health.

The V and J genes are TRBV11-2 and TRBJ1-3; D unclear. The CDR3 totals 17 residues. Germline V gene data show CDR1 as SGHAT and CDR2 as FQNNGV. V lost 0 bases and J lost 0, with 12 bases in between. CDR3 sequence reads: CASSLDNPILSGNTIYF. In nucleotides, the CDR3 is TGTGCCAGCAGCTTAGATAACCCCATACTCTCTGGAAACACCATATATTTT.

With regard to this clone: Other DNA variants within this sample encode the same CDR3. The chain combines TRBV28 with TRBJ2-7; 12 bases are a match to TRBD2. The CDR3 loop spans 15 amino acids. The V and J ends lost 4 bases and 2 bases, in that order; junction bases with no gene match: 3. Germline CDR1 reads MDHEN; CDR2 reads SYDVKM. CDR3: CASSSLAGGPYEQYF. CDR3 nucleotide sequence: TGTGCCAGCAGTTCTCTAGCGGGAGGGCCCTACGAGCAGTACTTC.

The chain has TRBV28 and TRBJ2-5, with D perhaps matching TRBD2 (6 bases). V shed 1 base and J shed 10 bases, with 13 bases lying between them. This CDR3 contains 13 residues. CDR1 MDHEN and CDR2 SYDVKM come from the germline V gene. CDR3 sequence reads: CASSLLGSGVQYF. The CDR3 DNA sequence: TGTGCCAGCAGTTTATTGGGGTCGGGGGTCCAGTACTTC.

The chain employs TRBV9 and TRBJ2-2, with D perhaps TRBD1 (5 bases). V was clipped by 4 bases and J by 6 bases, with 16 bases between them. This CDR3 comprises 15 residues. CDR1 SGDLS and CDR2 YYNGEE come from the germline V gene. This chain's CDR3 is CASSQDTPNPGELFF. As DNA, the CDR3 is TGTGCCAGCAGCCAGGACACCCCTAACCCCGGGGAGCTGTTTTTT.

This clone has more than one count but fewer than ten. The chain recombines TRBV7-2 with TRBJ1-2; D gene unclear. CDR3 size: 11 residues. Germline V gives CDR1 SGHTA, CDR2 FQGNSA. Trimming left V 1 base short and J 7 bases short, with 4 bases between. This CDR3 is CASSLDRGYTF. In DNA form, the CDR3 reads TGTGCCAGCAGCTTAGATCGTGGCTACACCTTC.